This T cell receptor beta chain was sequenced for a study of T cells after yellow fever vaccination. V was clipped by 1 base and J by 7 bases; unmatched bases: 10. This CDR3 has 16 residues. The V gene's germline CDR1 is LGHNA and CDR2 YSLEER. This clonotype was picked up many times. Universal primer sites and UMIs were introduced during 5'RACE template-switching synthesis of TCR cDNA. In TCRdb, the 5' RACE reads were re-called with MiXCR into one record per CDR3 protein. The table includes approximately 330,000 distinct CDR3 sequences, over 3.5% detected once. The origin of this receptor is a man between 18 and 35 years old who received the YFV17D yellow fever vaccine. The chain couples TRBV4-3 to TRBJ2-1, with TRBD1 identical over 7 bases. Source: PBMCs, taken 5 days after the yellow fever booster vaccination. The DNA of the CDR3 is TGCGCCAGCAGCCAAGCTCTGGCAGGGGGTTGGAATGAGCAGTTCTTC. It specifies CASSQALAGGWNEQFF.